The next 28 T cell receptor beta chains were all read from a single sample in a study of response to subunit inactivated influenza vaccine. MiXCR, run by TCRdb on the RT-PCR reads, gives a single entry per CDR3 protein. The table records hundreds of thousands of distinct CDR3 sequences, about 15% of them present only once. Sequences were derived from PBMCs from blood, sampled approximately 15 days before vaccination. These receptors originate from a man over 45 who received an inactivated influenza vaccine.

The gene calls are TRBV20-1 and TRBJ1-6; D possibly corresponds to TRBD1 (5 bases). The CDR3 length is 14 residues. Germline assignment: CDR1 DFQATT and CDR2 SNEGSKA (reference sequence). With 1 base removed from V and 6 bases from J, the gap between germline ends came to 10 bases. The CDR3 region is CSARVGPGNSPLHF. In DNA, the CDR3 is TGCAGTGCTAGAGTGGGGCCGGGTAATTCACCCCTCCACTTT.

This clonotype occurred a few times. The rearrangement uses TRBV4-2 and TRBJ1-5; 10 bases map to TRBD1. The V and J ends lost 0 bases and 11 bases, in that order; junction bases with no gene match: 7. The CDR3 loop spans 15 amino acids. CDR1 is LGHNA, CDR2 YNFKEQ, per germline. CDR3 sequence (DNA): TGTGCCAGCAGCCAAGAGGGACAGGGGTCCAGGGCCCAGCATTTT. Its translation: CASSQEGQGSRAQHF.

This clonotype has just a few counts. CDR3 loop: CASSLVVGSEQYF. CDR3 coding DNA: TGTGCCAGCAGCTTAGTTGTAGGAAGCGAGCAGTACTTC. The chain joins TRBV7-8 to TRBJ2-7; no reliable D call. V was shortened by 1 base and J by 6 bases, with 10 bases between the two germline ends. CDR3 length equals 13 residues. Germline CDR1 SGHVS, CDR2 FQNEAQ. The full variable domain, rest sourced from reference TRBV7-8 and TRBJ2-7, is GAGVSQSPRYKVAKRGQDVALRCDPISGHVSLFWYQQALGQGPEFLTYFQNEAQLDKSGLPSDRFFAERPEGSVSTLKIQRTQQEDSAVYLCASSLVVGSEQYFGPGTRLTVT.

This clonotype was found many times. The chain links TRBV11-2 to TRBJ2-7, with D unclear. The V end was cut by 2 bases, the J end by 3 bases, with 14 bases between. This CDR3 has 15 amino acids. The germline V gene has CDR1 SGHAT and CDR2 FQNNGV. The CDR3 sequence is CASSLTMGSVYEQYF. CDR3 in DNA: TGTGCCAGCAGCTTAACCATGGGGTCCGTCTACGAGCAGTACTTC.

V and J are TRBV11-2 and TRBJ2-7; 9 bases agree with TRBD1. After removal of 1 base from V and 7 bases from J, the junction contained 5 bases not matched to a gene. The CDR3 runs to 14 residues. Germline V gene data show CDR1 as SGHAT and CDR2 as FQNNGV. The CDR3 reads CASSLVGQGIEQYF. CDR3 bases: TGTGCCAGCAGCTTAGTGGGACAGGGTATAGAGCAGTACTTC. Complete variable domain (other parts from reference TRBV11-2 and TRBJ2-7): EAGVAQSPRYKIIEKRQSVAFWCNPISGHATLYWYQQILGQGPKLLIQFQNNGVVDDSQLPKDRFSAERLKGVDSTLKIQPAKLEDSAVYLCASSLVGQGIEQYFGPGTRLTVT.

The table lists this clonotype with many counts. This chain connects TRBV12-3 or TRBV12-4 to TRBJ2-7, with a tentative D call TRBD2 (7 bases). V lost 6 bases and J lost 2, with 17 bases in between. The CDR3 contains 15 residues. CDR3 protein: CASSSDRTRTYEQYF. The DNA of the CDR3 is TGTGCCAGCAGCTCCGACAGGACTAGAACCTACGAGCAGTACTTC.

The table lists this clonotype with a few counts. The rearrangement uses TRBV5-1 and TRBJ2-2; 7 bases line up with TRBD1. The CDR3 is 15 residues long. Germline V lookup: CDR1 SGHRS, CDR2 YFSETQ. The trim removed 6 bases at V and 0 bases at J, leaving 5 bases unmatched. CDR3 nucleotides: TGCGCCAGCAAAACCCAGGGGGCGAACACCGGGGAGCTGTTTTTT. This translates into CASKTQGANTGELFF. The variable domain in full, completed from reference TRBV5-1 and TRBJ2-2, reads KAGVTQTPRYLIKTRGQQVTLSCSPISGHRSVSWYQQTPGQGLQFLFEYFSETQRNKGNFPGRFSGRQFSNSRSEMNVSTLELGDSALYLCASKTQGANTGELFFGEGSRLTVL.

Remarks on this clonotype: At one end, the junction sequence differs from germline, possibly due to a read error. The chain recombines TRBV12-3 or TRBV12-4 with TRBJ1-3; D may be TRBD1 (5 bases). The CDR3 is made up of 12 amino acids. CDR3 sequence (DNA): TGTGCCACCTTCTGGAAGGGGAACACCACATATTTT. This sequence encodes CATFWKGNTTYF.

The chain employs TRBV11-2 and TRBJ2-6; tentative D call: TRBD1 (6 bases). V lost 6 bases and J 0 bases, leaving 18 bases between the germline ends. The V gene's germline CDR1 is SGHAT and CDR2 FQNNGV. The CDR3 totals 18 residues. The CDR3 sequence: CASRDQTGPYSGANVLTF. CDR3 DNA sequence: TGTGCCAGCAGGGACCAGACAGGCCCTTACTCTGGGGCCAACGTCCTGACTTTC.

The chain recombines TRBV11-2 with TRBJ2-7; D is uncertain. V lost 1 base, J lost 7 bases, and 14 bases lay in between. Per the germline V gene, CDR1 is SGHAT and CDR2 is FQNNGV. The CDR3 runs 14 residues. The chain's CDR3 is CASSLGAFGSEQYF. CDR3 bases: TGTGCCAGCAGCTTAGGCGCTTTCGGCTCGGAGCAGTACTTC.

This clonotype was recorded many times. This chain connects TRBV29-1 to TRBJ1-1; D perhaps matches TRBD1 (5 bases). This CDR3 has 13 residues. The V and J ends lost 3 bases and 2 bases respectively, with 10 bases between them. CDR1 is SQVTM and CDR2 is ANQGSEA in the germline V gene. CDR3 in DNA: TGCAGCGTTGAGAGGGGAGGAAACACTGAAGCTTTCTTT. Its protein is CSVERGGNTEAFF.

The chain joins TRBV4-3 to TRBJ2-5, with 10 bases lining up with TRBD2. In germline, CDR1 is LGHNA, CDR2 YSLEER. The CDR3 length is 15 residues. With V trimmed by 9 bases and J by 4 bases, 11 bases remained unmatched. The CDR3 sequence: CASAPWLAGAETQYF. The CDR3 DNA reads as TGCGCCAGTGCACCTTGGCTAGCGGGGGCAGAGACCCAGTACTTC.

This clonotype was observed once. The rearrangement links TRBV20-1 to TRBJ2-7; D is uncertain. Germline V lookup: CDR1 DFQATT, CDR2 SNEGSKA (reference sequence). The length of the CDR3 is 10 residues. The germline V and J ends were trimmed by 6 bases and 4 bases, with 7 bases remaining between them. CDR3 amino acids: CSAGSYEQYF. As DNA, the CDR3 is TGCAGTGCCGGAAGTTACGAGCAGTACTTC.

This chain joins TRBV3-1 and TRBJ1-1, with 11 bases fitting TRBD1. The CDR3 has 16 residues. The germline V gene has CDR1 LGHDT and CDR2 YNNKEL (reference sequence). V dropped 4 bases and J dropped 5; count of bases not matched to a gene: 9. CDR3 in DNA: TGTGCCAGCAGCCCCCGGACAGGGGGCGCCAGGACTGAAGCTTTCTTT. This gives the protein CASSPRTGGARTEAFF.

The chain uses TRBV15 and TRBJ2-5; D remains ambiguous. Germline CDR1 LNHNV, CDR2 YYDKDF (reference sequence). V dropped 0 bases and J dropped 2 bases, with 10 bases sitting between them. The CDR3 sequence is 15 residues long. The CDR3 bases are TGTGCCACCAGCAGAGAAGGCGCCCGGCAAGAGACCCAGTACTTC. Its protein is CATSREGARQETQYF.

The CDR3, as DNA: TGCGCCAGCAGCATATCGACTAGCGGGAGCGCAGATACGCAGTATTTT. This gives the protein CASSISTSGSADTQYF. This chain connects TRBV5-1 to TRBJ2-3, with 12 positions matching TRBD2. CDR3 length equals 16 residues. Germline CDR1 reads SGHRS; CDR2 reads YFSETQ. V was pared by 4 bases and J by 4 bases, with 7 bases of the junction left unmatched.

J is TRBJ2-7 and V is TRBV7-8; 7 bases line up with TRBD1. The CDR3 is 17 amino acids. The trim removed 0 bases at V and 1 base at J, leaving 9 bases unmatched. Per germline, CDR1 SGHVS and CDR2 FQNEAQ. CDR3 coding DNA: TGTGCCAGCAGCTTAGCTCCGGGAAGGGGGCGATCCTACGAGCAGTACTTC. It specifies CASSLAPGRGRSYEQYF.

This clonotype showed up just a few times. The rearrangement uses TRBV4-2 and TRBJ1-6, with 7 bases aligning to TRBD1. The CDR3 consists of 14 residues. Germline V gene data show CDR1 as LGHNA and CDR2 as YNFKEQ. V lost 1 base and J lost 9; bases outside the gene matches: 3. The CDR3 nucleotides read TGTGCCAGCAGCCAAGGTGACAGGGTTTCACCCCTCCACTTT. This translates into CASSQGDRVSPLHF.

A few counts support this clonotype. The chain combines TRBV18 with TRBJ1-1, with D hard to call. The CDR3 loop spans 15 amino acids. Germline CDR1 reads KGHSH; CDR2 reads LQKENI. Between the trimmed V and J ends, which lost 2 bases and 2 bases, there was a span of 12 bases. The CDR3 reads CASSPGARQNTEAFF. In DNA form, the CDR3 reads TGTGCCAGCTCACCAGGCGCCAGACAAAACACTGAAGCTTTCTTT.

This sequence joins TRBV3-1 and TRBJ2-1; D not certain. The V gene's germline CDR1 is LGHDT and CDR2 YNNKEL (reference sequence). Trimming left V 3 bases short and J 6 bases short, with 6 bases between. CDR3 length equals 12 residues. The CDR3 sequence is CASSQLGNEQFF. The DNA for the CDR3 is TGTGCCAGCAGCCAGCTAGGCAATGAGCAGTTCTTC.

V gene TRBV10-3 combines with J gene TRBJ2-1, with TRBD2 matching over 10 bases. The V segment lost 9 bases and the J segment 5 bases; nucleotides outside the gene matches: 4. CDR3 length equals 13 residues. Germline CDR1 ENHRY, CDR2 SYGVKD. The CDR3 bases are TGTGCCATTGGACTAGCGGAGCACAATGAGCAGTTCTTC. Protein product: CAIGLAEHNEQFF.

The rearrangement joins TRBV20-1 to TRBJ2-1, with D possibly called TRBD1 or TRBD2 (6 bases each). Germline V gene lookup returns CDR1 DFQATT and CDR2 SNEGSKA (reference sequence). CDR3 size: 12 residues. Written as DNA, the CDR3 is TGCAGCGAGGGGGGCGTCGGCAATGAGCAGTTCTTC. Translation gives CSEGGVGNEQFF.

This clonotype has only a few counts. This chain links TRBV27 with TRBJ2-1; 7 bases align to TRBD2. Germline V gene lookup returns CDR1 MNHEY and CDR2 SMNVEV (reference sequence). The J segment lost 4 bases and the V segment lost 6 bases, leaving 6 bases of the junction unmatched. The CDR3 spans 14 residues. The CDR3 bases are TGTGCCAGCAGGAGGGACTACCAATACAATGAGCAGTTCTTC. It encodes CASRRDYQYNEQFF.

This chain uses TRBV6-2 or TRBV6-3 with TRBJ2-1; 16 positions agree with TRBD2. The CDR3 is 20 residues long. Per the germline V gene, CDR1 is MNHEY and CDR2 is SVGEGT. The V segment lost 5 bases and the J segment 2 bases; nucleotides outside the gene matches: 12. In DNA form, the CDR3 reads TGTGCCAGCAGTCCAAGACTTGGGACTAGCGGGGGGGCCGCCTACAATGAGCAGTTCTTC. This encodes CASSPRLGTSGGAAYNEQFF.

In this sample, this clonotype turned up many times. Here the CDR3 reads CASSQDNRYEQYF. The CDR3 DNA is TGTGCCAGCAGCCAAGATAACCGATACGAGCAGTACTTC. The chain couples TRBV3-1 to TRBJ2-7; D not certain. CDR3 length: 13 residues. The germline V and J ends were trimmed by 0 bases and 4 bases, with 7 bases remaining between them. Germline assignment: CDR1 LGHDT and CDR2 YNNKEL (reference sequence).

V and J are TRBV10-3 and TRBJ2-3; no firm D call. The CDR3 extends over 13 amino acids. The V gene's germline CDR1 is ENHRY and CDR2 SYGVKD. V lost 2 bases and J 4 bases, leaving 7 bases between the germline ends. The CDR3 DNA follows: TGTGCCATCAGTGAGGGCGGTGCAGATACGCAGTATTTT. Protein sequence: CAISEGGADTQYF.

This clonotype was counted ten times or more. This chain joins TRBV7-8 and TRBJ2-3; D is perhaps TRBD2 (6 bases). The germline CDR1 and CDR2 sequences are SGHVS and FQNEAQ. V shed 2 bases and J shed 0 bases, with 9 bases lying between them. The CDR3 consists of 15 residues. In nucleotides, the CDR3 is TGTGCCAGCAGCTTAAATCTAGCGAGCACAGATACGCAGTATTTT. Its protein product is CASSLNLASTDTQYF. Variable domain in full (rest from reference TRBV7-8 and TRBJ2-3): GAGVSQSPRYKVAKRGQDVALRCDPISGHVSLFWYQQALGQGPEFLTYFQNEAQLDKSGLPSDRFFAERPEGSVSTLKIQRTQQEDSAVYLCASSLNLASTDTQYFGPGTRLTVL.

The CDR3 here is CAWGTVHGELFF. CDR3 coding DNA: TGTGCCTGGGGGACAGTGCACGGGGAGCTGTTTTTT. The V call is TRBV30, the J call TRBJ2-2, with 7 bases that match TRBD1. The J segment lost 7 bases and the V segment lost 5 bases, leaving 4 bases of the junction unmatched. Looked up from germline, CDR1 is GTSNPN and CDR2 is SVGIG (reference sequence). The CDR3 runs 12 residues.